There are many counts of the clone carrying this T cell receptor beta chain. Its antigen is as yet unknown. The data originate from a study of T-cell reconstitution after alpha-beta-depleted transplantation in children. Study-wide findings and caveats: At day 60, the high TCRbeta diversity found in some patients originated from recipient T cells and thymic progenitors that had survived. Where alpha-beta T cells came from about two months after transplant was reportedly several hundred expanded graft clones.

V shed 4 bases and J shed 0 bases, with 8 bases lying between them. Germline CDR1 reads MNHNS; CDR2 reads SASEGT. The CDR3 length is 14 residues. Preparation of the TCRbeta library was carried out with unique molecular identifiers. MiXCR, run by TCRdb on the PCR reads, gives a single entry per CDR3 protein. The sample has around 230,000 distinct CDR3 sequences; approximately 17% are singletons. The TCR comes from a male patient aged 2 to 10 who had a stem cell transplant for acute lymphoblastic leukemia, so the T cells may come from the graft donor. The chain carries TRBV6-1 and TRBJ2-3; D gene unclear. The specimen comprised PBMCs, mostly from graft donor cells, sampled 360 days after TCRalphabeta/CD19-depleted stem cell transplant. This CDR3 reads CASSGRPSTDTQYF. The DNA for the CDR3 is TGTGCCAGCAGTGGACGCCCTAGCACAGATACGCAGTATTTT.